These 32 T cell receptor beta chains were sequenced from one sample in a study of tumor-infiltrating lymphocytes in localized non-small cell lung cancer. Data came from immunoSEQ multiplex PCR; TCRdb stores just in-frame clones and leaves some out. The data contain about 29,000 clones, approximately 85% of them singletons. Material: lung tumor tissue. These receptors all come from a human donor with non-small cell lung cancer.

The genes are TRBV11-3 and TRBJ2-3; 12 positions agree with TRBD2. Looked up from germline, CDR1 is SGHNT and CDR2 is YENEEA. V lost 5 bases, J lost 2 bases, and 5 bases stayed unmatched. The length of the CDR3 is 16 residues. CDR3 protein: CASSPTSGGYTDTQYF. DNA of the CDR3: TGTGCCAGCAGCCCGACTAGCGGGGGATACACAGATACGCAGTATTTT.

The rearrangement links TRBV29-1 to TRBJ2-7; 11 nucleotides align to TRBD2. The CDR3 is 14 residues long. The germline V gene encodes CDR1 SQVTM and CDR2 ANQGSEA. V lost 7 bases, J lost 2 bases, and 7 bases stayed unmatched. The chain's CDR3 is CSASGLAETYEQYF. CDR3 DNA: TGCAGCGCTTCGGGACTAGCGGAAACCTACGAGCAGTACTTC.

To note about this clone: The junction and the germline gene differ at one end; a read error may be behind it. The gene calls are TRBV7-7 and TRBJ2-1, with D uncertain. The germline CDR1 and CDR2 sequences are SSHAT and FNYEAQ (reference sequence). The CDR3 contains 13 residues. The CDR3 loop is CASSLATSNEQFF. The CDR3 DNA is TGTGCTAGCAGCTTGGCGACCTCCAATGAGCAGTTCTTC.

This chain links TRBV19 with TRBJ2-7; 7 bases line up with TRBD2. The germline CDR1 and CDR2 sequences are LNHDA and SQIVND (reference sequence). The CDR3 runs 13 residues. V was pared by 4 bases and J by 4 bases, with 4 bases of the junction left unmatched. The CDR3 loop reads CASSTLGRYEQYF. As DNA, the CDR3 is TGTGCCAGTAGTACCCTCGGGAGGTACGAGCAGTACTTC.

This clone was detected only a few times. This chain links TRBV5-1 with TRBJ1-6; D is undetermined. CDR1 is SGHRS and CDR2 is YFSETQ in the germline V gene. The CDR3 runs 13 residues. V dropped 0 bases and J dropped 7 bases, with 5 bases sitting between them. CDR3 amino acids: CASSLARNSPLHF. The CDR3 DNA sequence: TGCGCCAGCAGCTTGGCCCGAAATTCACCCCTCCACTTT.

The V gene is TRBV6-6, the J gene TRBJ1-3; D may be TRBD1 (5 bases). Trimming took off 11 bases at V and 3 bases at J, with 20 bases between the two ends. From germline, CDR1 is MNHNY and CDR2 SVGAGI (reference sequence). This CDR3 is 15 amino acids long. DNA for the CDR3: TGTGCCGTTCATAGTCTGGCAGGGCGTGGAAACACCATATATTTT. This codes for CAVHSLAGRGNTIYF.

The J gene is TRBJ2-3, the V gene TRBV7-2; D gene unclear. This CDR3 is 13 amino acids long. The ends were cut back, 1 base at V and 2 bases at J, with 4 bases in the middle. In germline, CDR1 is SGHTA, CDR2 FQGNSA. CDR3 in amino acids: CASSLGSTDTQYF. Written as DNA, the CDR3 is TGTGCCAGCAGCTTAGGCTCCACAGATACGCAGTATTTT. Together with reference TRBV7-2 and TRBJ2-3, the CDR3 gives the full variable domain: GAGVSQSPSNKVTEKGKDVELRCDPISGHTALYWYRQSLGQGLEFLIYFQGNSAPDKSGLPSDRFSAERTGGSVSTLTIQRTQQEDSAVYLCASSLGSTDTQYFGPGTRLTVL.

This chain links TRBV10-3 with TRBJ2-1; D is uncertain. V was cut by 4 bases and J by 8 bases, with 6 bases left in between. This CDR3 is 11 amino acids long. Germline-derived CDR1 and CDR2 are ENHRY and SYGVKD. CDR3: CAISGSDEQFF. CDR3 in DNA: TGTGCCATCAGTGGGAGCGATGAGCAGTTCTTC.

As DNA, the CDR3 is TGTGCCAGCAGCCGGGCCGACGGTAGCACAGATACGCAGTATTTT. It codes for CASSRADGSTDTQYF. The rearrangement uses TRBV7-2 and TRBJ2-3, with D uncertain. Trimming removed 5 bases from V and 0 bases from J, with 12 bases in between. This CDR3 spans 15 amino acids. The germline V gene encodes CDR1 SGHTA and CDR2 FQGNSA.

This chain connects TRBV4-1 to TRBJ2-3; the match to TRBD2 covers 9 bases. The CDR3 consists of 16 residues. The V segment lost 0 bases and the J segment 1 base; nucleotides outside the gene matches: 2. CDR1 is MGHRA and CDR2 is YSYEKL in the germline V gene. As DNA, the CDR3 is TGCGCCAGCAGCCAAGAGGTAGCGGGGGGCACAGATACGCAGTATTTT. It yields the protein CASSQEVAGGTDTQYF.

V and J are TRBV5-1 and TRBJ2-6; TRBD1 matches 11 bases. J lost 2 bases, V lost 1 base, and 2 bases had no gene match. CDR1 is SGHRS, CDR2 YFSETQ, per germline. The CDR3 totals 17 residues. The CDR3 region has the DNA TGCGCCAGCAGCTTGTCGGGACAGGGGGCTGGGGCCAACGTCCTGACTTTC. This gives the protein CASSLSGQGAGANVLTF.

The chain joins TRBV11-2 to TRBJ1-1; 7 nucleotides agree with TRBD1. Germline-derived CDR1 and CDR2 are SGHAT and FQNNGV. The V segment lost 3 bases and the J segment 6 bases; nucleotides outside the gene matches: 10. The CDR3 has 15 residues. CDR3 nucleotide sequence: TGTGCCAGCAGCTTGCAAGTCACAGGGGAAGCTGAAGCTTTCTTT. Translation: CASSLQVTGEAEAFF.

The chain employs TRBV10-3 and TRBJ2-2; TRBD2 matches 8 bases. Germline CDR1 ENHRY, CDR2 SYGVKD. Trimming cost V 10 bases and J 0 bases; bases outside gene matches: 19. CDR3 length equals 19 residues. CDR3 nucleotides: TGTGCCACCGCCGGGGGGGGCTTCAAAATTGCCGCGAACACCGGGGAGCTGTTTTTT. Its protein product is CATAGGGFKIAANTGELFF.

CDR3 protein: CASSPRTGDGYTF. The CDR3 DNA reads TGTGCCAGCTCACCACGGACAGGGGACGGCTACACCTTC. The chain carries TRBV18 and TRBJ1-2, with 9 nucleotides matching TRBD1. Germline assignment: CDR1 KGHSH and CDR2 LQKENI. Unmatched junction bases numbered 2, after V lost 1 base and J lost 8 bases. The CDR3 spans 13 residues. Based on the CDR3 plus reference TRBV18 and TRBJ1-2, the full variable domain is NAGVMQNPRHLVRRRGQEARLRCSPMKGHSHVYWYRQLPEEGLKFMVYLQKENIIDESGMPKERFSAEFPKEGPSILRIQQVVRGDSAAYFCASSPRTGDGYTFGSGTRLTVV.

The V gene is TRBV6-1, the J gene TRBJ1-4, with 7 bases that match TRBD1. The CDR3 contains 14 residues. CDR1 is MNHNS, CDR2 SASEGT, per germline. Losses at the gene ends were 6 bases for V and 2 bases for J; bases not matched to a gene: 3. The DNA for the CDR3 is TGTGCCAGCAGGAGGGACAGTACTAATGAAAAACTGTTTTTT. It translates to CASRRDSTNEKLFF.

This clone was picked up one time. The rearrangement joins TRBV20-1 to TRBJ1-4; D remains ambiguous. This CDR3 is 10 amino acids long. Germline V gene lookup returns CDR1 DFQATT and CDR2 SNEGSKA (reference sequence). Trimming took off 4 bases at V and 10 bases at J, with 7 bases between the two ends. CDR3 sequence (DNA): TGCAGTGCTACGTACGGAAAACTGTTTTTT. This translates into CSATYGKLFF.

The rearrangement links TRBV23-1 to TRBJ2-7; D is possibly TRBD1 (7 bases). TRBV23-1 is an ORF for which the function is uncertain. This CDR3 is 12 amino acids long. The DNA of the CDR3 is TGCGCAAGGGGGCAGGGGAGGAACGAGCAGTACTTC. It translates to CARGQGRNEQYF.

This sequence joins TRBV5-6 and TRBJ2-2; 8 bases are shared with TRBD2. Germline V gene sequence: CDR1 SGHDT, CDR2 YYEEEE. The CDR3 length is 16 residues. J gave up 5 bases and V 3 bases, and 9 bases lay outside the gene matches. The DNA of the CDR3 is TGTGCCAGCAGCTGGAGATCCGGGAGGGGGACCGGGGAGCTGTTTTTT. As protein: CASSWRSGRGTGELFF.

The genes are TRBV5-1 and TRBJ2-3; D gene ambiguous. V was clipped by 0 bases and J by 2 bases, with 13 bases between them. Germline assignment: CDR1 SGHRS and CDR2 YFSETQ. The CDR3 contains 16 residues. CDR3 sequence: CASSLAVGRNTDTQYF. The CDR3 bases are TGCGCCAGCAGCTTGGCAGTGGGTCGAAACACAGATACGCAGTATTTT.

This clone qualifies as medium-sized. CDR3 sequence (DNA): TGTGCCGCGAACCGGGGCTCAGACGAGCAGTACTTC. It codes for CAANRGSDEQYF. The chain carries TRBV10-3 and TRBJ2-7; D assignment may be TRBD1 or TRBD2 (5 bases each). The germline V and J ends were trimmed by 11 bases and 5 bases, with 16 bases remaining between them. The CDR3 totals 12 residues. CDR1 is ENHRY, CDR2 SYGVKD, per germline.

This chain joins TRBV6-6 and TRBJ1-2; TRBD1 agrees at 9 bases. V lost 2 bases, J lost 4 bases, and 8 bases stayed unmatched. The V gene's germline CDR1 is MNHNY and CDR2 SVGAGI (reference sequence). The length of the CDR3 is 16 residues. DNA of the CDR3: TGTGCCAGCAGTTACGCGGGGGGGACAGGGAGCTATGGCTACACCTTC. It specifies CASSYAGGTGSYGYTF.

This clone was counted a single time. V gene TRBV11-3 combines with J gene TRBJ2-1; D ambiguous. Germline V gene sequence: CDR1 SGHNT, CDR2 YENEEA. The CDR3 sequence is 15 residues long. Between the trimmed V and J ends, which lost 1 base and 4 bases, there was a span of 11 bases. The CDR3 DNA reads TGTGCCAGCAGCTTAGGCAGGCCAGAATACAATGAGCAGTTCTTC. Its translation is CASSLGRPEYNEQFF.

This chain joins TRBV18 and TRBJ2-7; 8 nucleotides line up with TRBD1. Germline CDR1 reads KGHSH; CDR2 reads LQKENI. The CDR3 has 13 residues. With 1 base clipped from V and 6 bases from J, the junction kept 2 bases outside the gene matches. The CDR3 bases are TGTGCCAGCTCACCACAGGACAGGGTCGAGCAGTACTTC. Translating it yields CASSPQDRVEQYF. Combining the CDR3 with reference TRBV18 and TRBJ2-7 gives the whole variable domain NAGVMQNPRHLVRRRGQEARLRCSPMKGHSHVYWYRQLPEEGLKFMVYLQKENIIDESGMPKERFSAEFPKEGPSILRIQQVVRGDSAAYFCASSPQDRVEQYFGPGTRLTVT.

V is TRBV28 and J is TRBJ2-7, with no clear D. Germline V gene data show CDR1 as MDHEN and CDR2 as SYDVKM. Deletions cut 7 bases from V and 2 bases from J, with 6 bases between. The CDR3 consists of 11 residues. The CDR3 nucleotides are TGTGCCAGCACCACGCCCTACGAGCAGTACTTC. This translates into CASTTPYEQYF.

The genes are TRBV9 and TRBJ2-1; TRBD2 aligns across 10 bases. The CDR3 has 15 amino acids. In germline, CDR1 is SGDLS, CDR2 YYNGEE. V trimming: 3 bases; J trimming: 2 bases; junction bases outside the gene matches: 2. CDR3 coding DNA: TGTGCCAGCAGCGGCAGCGGGGGGGCCTACAATGAGCAGTTCTTC. This codes for CASSGSGGAYNEQFF.

This clone has only one observation. The chain recombines TRBV6-5 with TRBJ2-5, with a weak D call TRBD2 (6 bases). The CDR3 sequence is 14 residues long. Germline assignment: CDR1 MNHEY and CDR2 SVGAGI. Trimming cost V 5 bases and J 4 bases, with 14 bases left between them. The CDR3 DNA follows: TGTGCCAGCAGTCCCCTGGGGGGAGGAGAGACCCAGTACTTC. Protein product: CASSPLGGGETQYF.

Notes on this clone: One end of the junction is discordant with germline, which a read error may explain. This rearrangement joins TRBV7-7 to TRBJ2-7; 8 positions agree with TRBD2. The CDR3 contains 15 residues. The germline gives CDR1 SSHAT, CDR2 FNYEAQ (reference sequence). CDR3 coding DNA: TGTGCTAGCAGCCCCGGGGGGGGCGGTTCCTACGAGCAGTACTTC. Translation: CASSPGGGGSYEQYF.

The chain links TRBV4-3 to TRBJ1-6; the match to TRBD1 covers 8 bases. The V gene's germline CDR1 is LGHNA and CDR2 YSLEER. The CDR3 is made up of 16 amino acids. The junction had 7 bases not matched to a gene; V was cut back by 0 bases and J by 9 bases. The CDR3 DNA reads as TGCGCCAGCAGCCAAGATCCAAGGACAGGGAGTTCACCCCTCCACTTT. It yields the protein CASSQDPRTGSSPLHF.

J is TRBJ2-2 and V is TRBV11-3; D is ambiguous. Germline V gene lookup returns CDR1 SGHNT and CDR2 YENEEA. Deletions cut 5 bases from V and 1 base from J, with 2 bases between. The CDR3 sequence is 12 residues long. The CDR3 sequence is CASSLNTGELFF. The CDR3 DNA reads as TGTGCCAGCAGCCTGAACACCGGGGAGCTGTTTTTT.

The rearrangement joins TRBV4-1 to TRBJ1-3, with D possibly TRBD1 on 6 matching bases. CDR3 size: 15 residues. The germline gives CDR1 MGHRA, CDR2 YSYEKL. V was shortened by 4 bases and J by 0 bases, with 10 bases between the two germline ends. The CDR3 DNA sequence: TGCGCCAGCAGCCTAATGACAGGCTCTGGAAACACCATATATTTT. Protein sequence: CASSLMTGSGNTIYF.

The chain couples TRBV4-3 to TRBJ1-4; 9 positions agree with TRBD1. With V trimmed by 1 base and J by 8 bases, 5 bases remained unmatched. Germline CDR1 LGHNA, CDR2 YSLEER. The CDR3 runs 15 residues. The CDR3 bases are TGCGCCAGCAGCCAAGGAACAGGGGGCGCGGAAAAACTGTTTTTT. It codes for CASSQGTGGAEKLFF.

The chain is built from TRBV11-2 and TRBJ1-6; 9 bases fit TRBD1. V shed 5 bases, J shed 9 bases, and the junction held 11 bases outside the gene matches. CDR1 is SGHAT, CDR2 FQNNGV, per germline. This CDR3 spans 16 amino acids. The CDR3, as DNA: TGTGCCAGCAGCCCGAGGAGGGGACAGGGTCTTTCACCCCTCCACTTT. Translated: CASSPRRGQGLSPLHF. The full variable domain, completed using reference TRBV11-2 and TRBJ1-6, is EAGVAQSPRYKIIEKRQSVAFWCNPISGHATLYWYQQILGQGPKLLIQFQNNGVVDDSQLPKDRFSAERLKGVDSTLKIQPAKLEDSAVYLCASSPRRGQGLSPLHFGNGTRLTVT.